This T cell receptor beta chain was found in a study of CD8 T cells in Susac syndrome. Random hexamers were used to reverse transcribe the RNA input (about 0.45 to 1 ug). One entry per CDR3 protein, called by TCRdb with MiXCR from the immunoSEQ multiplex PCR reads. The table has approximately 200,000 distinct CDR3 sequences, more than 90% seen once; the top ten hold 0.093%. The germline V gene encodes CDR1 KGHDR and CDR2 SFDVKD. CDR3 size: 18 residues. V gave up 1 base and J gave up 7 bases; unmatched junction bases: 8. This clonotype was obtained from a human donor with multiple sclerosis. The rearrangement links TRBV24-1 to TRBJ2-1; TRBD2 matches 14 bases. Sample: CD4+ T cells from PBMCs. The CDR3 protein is CATSDFSWGLAGANEQFF. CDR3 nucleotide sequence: TGTGCCACCAGTGATTTCTCCTGGGGACTAGCGGGGGCAAATGAGCAGTTCTTC.